This passage covers 8 T cell receptor beta chains from one sample sequenced in a study of shared clonotypes between healthy human individuals. Profiled with immunoSEQ multiplex PCR; TCRdb holds only in-frame clones, not every one. The table has about 730,000 clones, about two thirds seen once. The sequencing sample was made of memory CD4+ T cells sorted from blood. As for subset: CD45RA-negative fraction. The receptors stem from a woman in her 30s in good health.

This clone was observed a few times. Other DNA sequences of this sample code for an identical CDR3. This chain uses TRBV28 with TRBJ1-2, with 8 bases lining up with TRBD1. CDR1 and CDR2 from the germline V gene are MDHEN and SYDVKM. CDR3 length: 14 amino acids. With 5 bases clipped from V and 5 bases from J, the junction kept 7 bases outside the gene matches. The CDR3 sequence: CASSPPGGPYGYTF. The CDR3 DNA follows: TGTGCCAGCAGTCCGCCAGGGGGCCCGTATGGCTACACCTTC.

This sequence joins TRBV29-1 and TRBJ1-1, with D uncertain. V was pared by 3 bases and J by 2 bases, with 7 bases between. Germline V lookup: CDR1 SQVTM, CDR2 ANQGSEA. The CDR3 sequence is 12 residues long. As DNA, the CDR3 is TGCAGCGTTGAGGGCAGAAACACTGAAGCTTTCTTT. It is translated as CSVEGRNTEAFF.

J is TRBJ1-3 and V is TRBV18; D possibly corresponds to TRBD1 (6 bases). The V and J ends lost 5 bases and 0 bases respectively, with 14 bases between them. The germline CDR1 and CDR2 sequences are KGHSH and LQKENI. The CDR3 runs to 16 residues. The CDR3 bases are TGTGCCAGCTCATCAGGACAGTCGAGCTCTGGAAACACCATATATTTT. Its protein is CASSSGQSSSGNTIYF.

This CDR3 reads CAWSMYISSGNTIYF. The CDR3 DNA follows: TGTGCCTGGAGCATGTACATCAGCTCTGGAAACACCATATATTTT. J is TRBJ1-3 and V is TRBV30; no firm D call. V was pared by 3 bases and J by 0 bases, with 12 bases between. Germline CDR1 is GTSNPN and CDR2 is SVGIG (reference sequence). This CDR3 spans 15 amino acids.

J is TRBJ2-6 and V is TRBV6-5, with D unresolved. V was cut by 7 bases and J by 9 bases, with 13 bases left in between. Per the germline V gene, CDR1 is MNHEY and CDR2 is SVGAGI. There are 13 residues in the CDR3. The CDR3 nucleotides are TGTGCCAGCAAGCGAAGTCCGGACAACGTCCTGACTTTC. This encodes CASKRSPDNVLTF.

This rearrangement joins TRBV13 to TRBJ2-5; 7 bases match TRBD2. The CDR3 is 15 residues long. V dropped 5 bases and J dropped 1; count of bases not matched to a gene: 7. In germline, CDR1 is PRHDT, CDR2 FYEKMQ (reference sequence). CDR3 DNA sequence: TGTGCCAGCAGCCCCAAAGCGGGACCCCAAGAGACCCAGTACTTC. Its protein is CASSPKAGPQETQYF.

This clone was counted between two and nine times. The V gene is TRBV19, the J gene TRBJ2-1; D may be TRBD2 (5 bases). Looked up from germline, CDR1 is LNHDA and CDR2 is SQIVND (reference sequence). This CDR3 spans 12 amino acids. V was cut by 2 bases and J by 9 bases, with 8 bases left in between. The CDR3 region is CASSISSTEQFF. CDR3 in DNA: TGTGCCAGTAGTATATCTAGCACTGAGCAGTTCTTC.

The chain links TRBV30 to TRBJ2-1; D assignment may be TRBD1 or TRBD2 (5 bases each). Trimming stripped 3 bases from V and 2 bases from J, with 14 bases between. Germline V gene data show CDR1 as GTSNPN and CDR2 as SVGIG (reference sequence). The CDR3 totals 15 residues. The DNA for the CDR3 is TGTGCCTGGAGGGCCCGGGACGGCCCCTACAATGAGCAGTTCTTC. Translated: CAWRARDGPYNEQFF. Drawing the rest from reference TRBV30 and TRBJ2-1, the complete variable domain is SQTIHQWPATLVQPVGSPLSLECTVEGTSNPNLYWYRQAAGRGLQLLFYSVGIGQISSEVPQNLSASRPQDRQFILSSKKLLLSDSGFYLCAWRARDGPYNEQFFGPGTRLTVL.